This T cell receptor (beta chain) was identified during a study of blood T cell repertoires in COVID-19. Across the whole study: Samples of COVID-19 (acute and convalescent) were obtained from the United States, Italy and Spain. In each case, the material was cDNA or gDNA derived from T cells, B-cell-depleted T cells, or PBMCs.

Per the original data handling: Quantification of nucleated cells was approximated via reference gene primer amplification. The assay was immunoSEQ multiplex PCR, and TCRdb's table has in-frame clones only and misses some. That table gives V, J and clone size, and the DNA gave D and trimming. The sample records roughly 230,000 clones, 84% being singletons. The V gene end was trimmed by 2 bases and the J gene end by 3 bases; junction bases not matched to a gene: 4. Per germline, CDR1 MNHNS and CDR2 SASEGT. The CDR3 totals 14 residues. The chain links TRBV6-1 to TRBJ2-7; 7 bases agree with TRBD2. The TCR comes from a man between 50 and 59 years old with acute or convalescent COVID-19. The sample taken for sequencing was peripheral blood. Here the CDR3 reads CASSEFGRFYEQYF. CDR3 DNA sequence: TGTGCCAGCAGTGAATTCGGGAGGTTCTACGAGCAGTACTTC.